The 24 T cell receptor beta chains below all came from one sample that was sequenced in a study of T cell repertoires in cytomegalovirus infection (dated by TCRdb to the late 2010s). Sequencing was carried out with an Illumina HiSeq 1500. TCRdb ran its own pipeline on the public reads, namely fastp trimming at Q25 and MiXCR clone calling, and kept in-frame beta chains. For every CDR3 protein sequence, its rows merge into one entry that carries the most common genes and DNA. This sample holds around 740,000 distinct CDR3 sequences; 35% were observed only once. The ten largest clonotypes hold more than 2.5% of the sample. The sample consisted of PBMCs. The receptors stem from a human donor in good health (CMV status not recorded). Some clones in this sample may be carry-over from other donors' samples.

This clonotype was seen a few times. Here the CDR3 reads CASSFLGTASGNTIYF. CDR3 nucleotides: TGTGCCAGCAGCTTCCTAGGGACAGCCTCTGGAAACACCATATATTTT. The rearrangement uses TRBV7-2 and TRBJ1-3, with 7 bases identical to TRBD1. V was clipped by 3 bases and J by 0 bases; unmatched bases: 5. This CDR3 is built from 16 residues. Germline V gene sequence: CDR1 SGHTA, CDR2 FQGNSA.

This clonotype was recorded a few times. This chain connects TRBV19 to TRBJ1-4, with 8 nucleotides matching TRBD1. The CDR3 extends over 15 amino acids. Germline CDR1 and CDR2: LNHDA and SQIVND (reference sequence). The J segment lost 8 bases and the V segment lost 6 bases, leaving 11 bases of the junction unmatched. The CDR3 protein is CASRNVQGAREKLFF. The CDR3 DNA reads TGTGCCAGTAGGAACGTTCAGGGGGCTCGCGAAAAACTGTTTTTT.

The genes are TRBV5-3 and TRBJ1-2, with 10 bases matching TRBD1. TRBV5-3 is reported as an ORF; its role is uncertain. Unmatched junction bases numbered 9, after V lost 8 bases and J lost 5 bases. This CDR3 is built from 14 residues. The CDR3 DNA follows: TGTGCCAGCAGCCGACGGGACAGGGGTTATGGCTACACCTTC. It is translated as CASSRRDRGYGYTF.

This clonotype was picked up a small number of times. This chain connects TRBV7-2 to TRBJ1-6; unclear D gene. CDR1 SGHTA and CDR2 FQGNSA come from the germline V gene. The CDR3 runs to 15 residues. The V gene lost 1 base and the J gene lost 6 bases, with 10 bases spanning the gap. Here the CDR3 reads CASSLVGQTNSPLHF. The CDR3 DNA reads as TGTGCCAGCAGCTTAGTGGGTCAGACTAATTCACCCCTCCACTTT.

Notes on this clonotype: A much larger clonotype is one base distant, so this may be a read error. The chain employs TRBV7-8 and TRBJ1-4, with a weak D call TRBD1 (6 bases). Between the trimmed V and J ends, which lost 9 bases and 6 bases, there was a span of 17 bases. The CDR3 sequence is 14 residues long. Germline CDR1 reads SGHVS; CDR2 reads FQNEAQ. Written as DNA, the CDR3 is TGTGCCAGAACCCTAGGGGGGTTGGATGAAAAACTGTTTTTT. Amino acid sequence: CARTLGGLDEKLFF.

The chain joins TRBV19 to TRBJ1-2; D perhaps matches TRBD1 (6 bases). The CDR3 covers 15 residues. Trimming left V 9 bases short and J 1 base short, with 18 bases between. The V gene's germline CDR1 is LNHDA and CDR2 SQIVND (reference sequence). This chain's CDR3 is CASREGGGLNYGYTF. The CDR3 nucleotides read TGTGCCAGCCGCGAGGGGGGGGGGCTTAACTATGGCTACACCTTC.

This clonotype showed up just once. For the CDR3, the DNA is TGTGCCAGTAGTATAGGTCCTTTCGACCAAGAGACCCAGTACTTC. Translating it yields CASSIGPFDQETQYF. The chain recombines TRBV19 with TRBJ2-5; D remains unclear. Germline V lookup: CDR1 LNHDA, CDR2 SQIVND (reference sequence). CDR3 length: 15 residues. The V gene lost 1 base and the J gene lost 0 bases, with 9 bases spanning the gap.

The chain joins TRBV5-1 to TRBJ2-2, with 7 bases that match TRBD2. The J segment lost 1 base and the V segment lost 6 bases, leaving 6 bases of the junction unmatched. The CDR3 runs 15 residues. CDR1 is SGHRS and CDR2 is YFSETQ in the germline V gene. The CDR3 spells CASTATSLNTGELFF. The CDR3 DNA reads as TGCGCCAGCACAGCGACTAGCCTGAACACCGGGGAGCTGTTTTTT.

The genes are TRBV6-5 and TRBJ2-7; D may be TRBD1 or TRBD2 (6 bases each). Germline CDR1 reads MNHEY; CDR2 reads SVGAGI. This CDR3 comprises 14 residues. V was cut by 2 bases and J by 6 bases, with 14 bases left in between. The CDR3 DNA reads as TGTGCCAGCAGTTACAGGGGCAGGGGAGGCGAGCAGTACTTC. This translates into CASSYRGRGGEQYF.

The V gene is TRBV12-3 or TRBV12-4, the J gene TRBJ2-7; 10 bases agree with TRBD1. CDR3 length: 13 amino acids. The J segment lost 5 bases and the V segment lost 7 bases, leaving 5 bases of the junction unmatched. CDR3 coding DNA: TGTGCCAGCACCATGACAGGGGGCGACGAGCAGTACTTC. Encoded protein: CASTMTGGDEQYF.

This clonotype has just a few counts. The chain joins TRBV7-9 to TRBJ2-7, with 7 bases identical to TRBD2. CDR3 length: 15 amino acids. The V and J ends lost 5 bases and 2 bases, in that order; junction bases with no gene match: 9. From germline, CDR1 is SEHNR and CDR2 FQNEAQ (reference sequence). The CDR3 sequence is CASSRLGGLPYEQYF. In DNA, the CDR3 is TGTGCCAGCAGCCGCCTGGGAGGGCTTCCCTACGAGCAGTACTTC.

V usage is TRBV6-2 or TRBV6-3 and J usage is TRBJ1-2; perhaps TRBD1 as D (5 bases). This CDR3 has 14 amino acids. Trimming removed 7 bases from V and 6 bases from J, with 18 bases in between. Germline V gene lookup returns CDR1 MNHEY and CDR2 SVGEGT. The CDR3 reads CASTPIRGGNGYTF. CDR3 in DNA: TGTGCCAGCACCCCGATTCGGGGCGGTAATGGCTACACCTTC.

This clonotype has a handful of counts. An end of the junction does not agree with germline; a read error may underlie this. This chain connects TRBV5-1 to TRBJ2-3, with D hard to call. The CDR3 contains 15 residues. Per germline, CDR1 SGHRS and CDR2 YFSETQ. DNA for the CDR3: TGCGCCAGCAGTTTGGGCCAGGTATTCACAGATACGCAGTATTTT. Its translation: CASSLGQVFTDTQYF.

This clonotype has a handful of counts. The rearrangement links TRBV19 to TRBJ2-2, with no clear D. The CDR3 is 15 residues long. Trimming shortened V by 0 bases and J by 4 bases, and 9 bases separated the two germline ends. Germline lookup yields CDR1 LNHDA and CDR2 SQIVND (reference sequence). CDR3 amino acids: CASSIDDRGTGELFF. As DNA, the CDR3 is TGTGCCAGTAGTATAGACGATCGTGGCACCGGGGAGCTGTTTTTT.

This clonotype has a handful of counts. This chain connects TRBV28 to TRBJ1-1, with D possibly matching TRBD1 (5 bases). There are 19 residues in the CDR3. V lost 2 bases to trimming and J lost 4 bases, with 26 bases between them. The germline CDR1 and CDR2 sequences are MDHEN and SYDVKM. CDR3 coding DNA: TGTGCCAGCAGTTTAACAGGAGCGCCGGGACGCCCAACGGTCACTGAAGCTTTCTTT. The encoded protein is CASSLTGAPGRPTVTEAFF.

This rearrangement joins TRBV29-1 to TRBJ2-7, with a weak D call TRBD2 (5 bases). The germline gives CDR1 SQVTM, CDR2 ANQGSEA. The CDR3 runs 15 residues. V lost 3 bases and J lost 3, with 18 bases in between. The DNA of the CDR3 is TGCAGCGTTGAGGAGGAGAGAAACAGCCGCTACGAGCAGTACTTC. Translation: CSVEEERNSRYEQYF.

The chain employs TRBV10-3 and TRBJ2-3, with 16 bases lining up with TRBD2. The CDR3 is made up of 15 amino acids. The germline V gene has CDR1 ENHRY and CDR2 SYGVKD. Trimming at V came to 6 bases and at J to 5 bases, leaving 2 bases not matched to a gene. As DNA, the CDR3 is TGTGCCATCAGGGGACTAGCGGGAGGGCAAGATACGCAGTATTTT. Translation gives CAIRGLAGGQDTQYF.

This chain uses TRBV20-1 with TRBJ1-2; 8 bases are shared with TRBD1. Germline CDR1 is DFQATT and CDR2 is SNEGSKA (reference sequence). The CDR3 loop spans 14 amino acids. V dropped 6 bases and J dropped 5; count of bases not matched to a gene: 11. CDR3 protein: CSALSRGRRYGYTF. The CDR3 DNA is TGCAGTGCGCTCAGCAGGGGGCGCCGGTATGGCTACACCTTC.

This clonotype has a single count. A much bigger clone sits one base away, suggesting this may be a read error. This sequence joins TRBV7-6 and TRBJ1-5; no reliable D call. Trimming removed 5 bases at V and 3 bases at J, with 11 bases between. CDR1 and CDR2 from the germline V gene are SGHVS and FNYEAQ. The CDR3 is 14 amino acids. CDR3 nucleotides: TGTGCCAGCAGCATTCATGGGCCCAATCAGCCCCAGCATTTT. Translated: CASSIHGPNQPQHF.

This clonotype has only a few counts. CDR3 nucleotide sequence: TGTGCCAGCAGCTTGGACAACAGGATAAACAATGAGCAGTTCTTC. Protein: CASSLDNRINNEQFF. The V and J genes are TRBV5-4 and TRBJ2-1, with D tentatively TRBD1 (5 bases). V lost 0 bases to trimming and J lost 5 bases, with 12 bases between them. Germline CDR1 is SGHNT and CDR2 is YYREEE (reference sequence). The CDR3 runs 15 residues.

In this sample, this clonotype turned up a few times. The chain combines TRBV3-1 with TRBJ1-5, with no clear D. CDR1 is LGHDT, CDR2 YNNKEL, per germline (reference sequence). Trimming pared 2 bases from V and 7 bases from J, leaving 12 bases between. The CDR3 runs 14 residues. For the CDR3, the DNA is TGTGCCAGCAGCCAAATGGGGTCTGGGCAGCCCCAGCATTTT. Amino acids: CASSQMGSGQPQHF.

The chain combines TRBV6-1 with TRBJ2-3, with D possibly matching TRBD1 (6 bases). V gave up 5 bases and J gave up 2 bases, with 11 bases separating them. The CDR3 length is 14 residues. Looked up from germline, CDR1 is MNHNS and CDR2 is SASEGT. CDR3 protein: CASSSWDTTDTQYF. For the CDR3, the DNA is TGTGCCAGCAGTTCCTGGGACACCACAGATACGCAGTATTTT.

The rearrangement uses TRBV2 and TRBJ2-2; the D is unclear. Trimming removed 0 bases from V and 3 bases from J, with 2 bases in between. CDR1 and CDR2 from the germline V gene are SNHLY and FYNNEI. The CDR3 extends over 13 amino acids. The CDR3: CASSEAYTGELFF. CDR3 in DNA: TGTGCCAGCAGTGAAGCTTACACCGGGGAGCTGTTTTTT. The variable domain in full, completed from reference TRBV2 and TRBJ2-2, reads EPEVTQTPSHQVTQMGQEVILRCVPISNHLYFYWYRQILGQKVEFLVSFYNNEISEKSEIFDDQFSVERPDGSNFTLKIRSTKLEDSAMYFCASSEAYTGELFFGEGSRLTVL.

This clonotype was recorded a few times. This chain uses TRBV20-1 with TRBJ2-1; 9 nucleotides line up with TRBD2. Germline assignment: CDR1 DFQATT and CDR2 SNEGSKA (reference sequence). The CDR3 contains 16 residues. Losses at the gene ends were 6 bases for V and 2 bases for J; bases not matched to a gene: 11. The CDR3 region has the DNA TGCAGTGCCAGGTTTACTCCTAGCGGGACCTACAATGAGCAGTTCTTC. Its translation: CSARFTPSGTYNEQFF.